This T cell receptor beta chain was retrieved from a study of T cell clusters in autoimmune cytopenias. About the study: Healthy control donors averaged around 56 years of age, with a median of approximately 60 years.

TRB amplification used 250 ng of peripheral blood genomic DNA. General study results and limits: TRB repertoire shifts in secondary cytopenia and chronic lymphocytic leukemia mostly reflected lymphoma, not autoimmunity.

Germline V gene data show CDR1 as SGHNT and CDR2 as YYREEE (reference sequence). This CDR3 has 15 residues. TRB rearrangements were amplified by touch-down multiplex PCR with mixed TRB-A/B primers. TCRdb reprocessed the multiplex PCR reads and stores each CDR3 protein as one record, lacking DNA. The sample table sets out 9,500 to 15,000 distinct CDR3 sequences. Worth noting for this clonotype: Its antigen is currently unknown.

The same sample was also used in a study of T cell repertoires in aging, cancer and after chemotherapy. From that study: Age-matched healthy donors had significantly more diverse, less clonal blood TCR repertoires than untreated cancer patients.

The sample consisted of peripheral blood. The receptor was isolated from a human donor in good health. The chain links TRBV5-4 to TRBJ1-6; TCRdb's assignment of TRBD1 cannot be checked, as there is no DNA. CDR3 residues: CASSSGGTVNSPLNF.